This T cell receptor (beta chain) was sequenced in a study of CD8+CD57+ T cells in acquired aplastic anemia. Study in general: Sorted CD4+ and CD8+ cell DNA averaged about 3.5 ug. Overall study findings and caveats: CD8+ Simpson's diversity in patients was not significantly different from that in controls.

Only patients with CD8+CD57+ cell expansion on flow cytometry were chosen for sequencing. All patients had severe acquired aplastic anemia. About this clonotype: What it binds is unknown.

Trimming shortened V by 6 bases and J by 7 bases, and 15 bases separated the two germline ends. Germline assignment: CDR1 MGHDK and CDR2 SYGVNS. The CDR3 covers 14 residues. The study profiled TCR beta VDJ and CDR3 using genomic DNA as template. TCRdb re-called the reads through MiXCR, storing one row per CDR3 protein. The repertoire consists of roughly 220,000 distinct CDR3 sequences, with 65% occurring once and the leading ten covering about 60%. The sample consisted of sorted CD4+, CD8+, or CD8+CD57+ T cells (not recorded which) from PBMCs. The gene calls are TRBV25-1 and TRBJ1-4, with D unclear. This clonotype was obtained from a human donor with aplastic anemia. CDR3 sequence: CASSPGVGGEKLFF. CDR3 nucleotide sequence: TGTGCCAGCAGCCCTGGGGTAGGAGGTGAAAAACTGTTTTTT.